This paragraph covers one T cell receptor (beta chain) sequence. This clonotype is classified as medium-sized (0.01 to 0.1%). There is no known antigen for this receptor. No much larger clonotype is one base removed from it; base qualities were not supplied. The data are from a study. The sample was run on an Illumina MiSeq. TCRdb reran the public reads through fastp at Q25 and MiXCR, keeping productive beta chains. Each CDR3 protein appears once, grouped with its most common genes and DNA. In all, the sample holds under 950 distinct CDR3 sequences, and 6.1% of those were seen once. The leading ten clones occupy 12% to 15% of the sample. CDR1 and CDR2, looked up from the germline V gene, are SGHDT and YYEEEE. V lost 1 base and J lost 1 base, and the count of bases not matched to a germline gene is 0. Inclusive of the bounding cysteine and phenylalanine, the CDR3 is 15 residues long. Only the CDR3 part of the read is kept: 45 bases, read in frame from the first base.

The receptor chain draws on TRBV5-6 and TRBJ2-1, with TRBD2 matching 9 junction bases. The origin of this receptor is a human donor with rheumatoid arthritis. What was sequenced was CD4+ T cells from synovial fluid. The CDR3 corresponds to CASSLTSGSYNEQFF. The DNA sequence reads TGTGCCAGCAGCTTGACTAGCGGGTCCTACAATGAGCAGTTCTTC.